This T cell receptor beta chain was captured in a study of blood T cell repertoires in COVID-19. Study background: The analysed material was cDNA or gDNA that came from T cells, B-cell-depleted T cells, or PBMCs.

Cohort 3 recovery required two negative PCRs, clearance, or symptom resolution. In germline, CDR1 is SGHRS, CDR2 YFSETQ. The CDR3 is 15 residues long. The junction had 10 bases not matched to a gene; V was cut back by 3 bases and J by 5 bases. Original data processing: By means of reference gene primer amplification, nucleated cell counts were estimated. TCRdb's table, derived via immunoSEQ multiplex PCR, lists solely in-frame clones and lacks some. V, J and clone size are those of that table, while D and trimming were read from the DNA. The table shows 180,000 or so clones, with 65% to 85% occurring only once.

The chain joins TRBV5-1 to TRBJ2-7; TRBD1 aligns across 8 bases. This TCR derives from a man aged 35 to 55 who had recovered from COVID-19. What was sequenced was PBMCs or T cells enriched from blood (not recorded which). The CDR3 region has the DNA TGCGCCAGCAGCTGGGTGGGGCAGGGGGCAAACGAGCAGTACTTC. Its translation is CASSWVGQGANEQYF.